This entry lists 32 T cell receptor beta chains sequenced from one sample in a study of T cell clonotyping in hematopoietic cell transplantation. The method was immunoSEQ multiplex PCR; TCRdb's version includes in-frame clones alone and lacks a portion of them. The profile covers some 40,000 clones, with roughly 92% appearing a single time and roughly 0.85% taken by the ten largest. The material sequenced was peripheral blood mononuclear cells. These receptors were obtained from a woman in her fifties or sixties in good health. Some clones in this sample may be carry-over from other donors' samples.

The CDR3 here is CASSYGAQETQYF. The CDR3, as DNA: TGTGCCAGCAGTTACGGGGCACAAGAGACCCAGTACTTC. The chain recombines TRBV6-5 with TRBJ2-5; D is possibly TRBD1 (5 bases). CDR3 size: 13 residues. The germline V gene encodes CDR1 MNHEY and CDR2 SVGAGI. Deletions cut 2 bases from V and 2 bases from J, with 6 bases between.

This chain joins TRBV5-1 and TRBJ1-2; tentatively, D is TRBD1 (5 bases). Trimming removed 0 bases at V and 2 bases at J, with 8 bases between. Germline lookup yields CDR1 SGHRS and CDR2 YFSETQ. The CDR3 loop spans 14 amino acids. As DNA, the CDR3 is TGCGCCAGCAGCTTGGGGGACGGAAACTATGGCTACACCTTC. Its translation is CASSLGDGNYGYTF.

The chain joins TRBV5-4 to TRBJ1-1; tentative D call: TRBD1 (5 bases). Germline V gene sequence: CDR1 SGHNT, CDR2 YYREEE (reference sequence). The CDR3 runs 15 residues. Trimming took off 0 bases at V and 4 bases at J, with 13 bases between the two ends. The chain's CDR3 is CASSLDLGEATEAFF. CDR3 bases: TGTGCCAGCAGCTTGGATTTGGGGGAAGCCACTGAAGCTTTCTTT.

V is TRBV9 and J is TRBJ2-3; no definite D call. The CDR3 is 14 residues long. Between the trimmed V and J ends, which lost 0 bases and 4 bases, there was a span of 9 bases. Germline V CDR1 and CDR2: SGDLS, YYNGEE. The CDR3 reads CASSVVGGADTQYF. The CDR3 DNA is TGTGCCAGCAGCGTAGTAGGCGGAGCAGATACGCAGTATTTT.

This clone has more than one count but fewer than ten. CDR3 coding DNA: TGTGCCAGCAGCAAAGTGGCAGATAACACCGGGGAGCTGTTTTTT. Protein: CASSKVADNTGELFF. The chain uses TRBV21-1 and TRBJ2-2; the table's D gene call, TRBD1, was not cross checked with the DNA. TRBV21-1 is flagged as a pseudogene. The CDR3 length is 15 residues.

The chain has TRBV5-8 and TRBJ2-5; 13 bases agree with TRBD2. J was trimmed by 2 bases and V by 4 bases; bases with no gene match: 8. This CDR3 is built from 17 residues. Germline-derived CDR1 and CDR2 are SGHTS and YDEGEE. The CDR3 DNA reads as TGTGCCAGCAGCCCACGCGGGACTAGCGGGGAACAAGAGACCCAGTACTTC. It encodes CASSPRGTSGEQETQYF.

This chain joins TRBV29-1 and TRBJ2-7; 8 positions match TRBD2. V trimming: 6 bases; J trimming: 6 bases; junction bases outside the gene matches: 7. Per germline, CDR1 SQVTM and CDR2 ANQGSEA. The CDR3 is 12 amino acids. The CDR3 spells CSVGGGLGEQYF. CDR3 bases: TGCAGCGTCGGGGGGGGTCTCGGCGAGCAGTACTTC.

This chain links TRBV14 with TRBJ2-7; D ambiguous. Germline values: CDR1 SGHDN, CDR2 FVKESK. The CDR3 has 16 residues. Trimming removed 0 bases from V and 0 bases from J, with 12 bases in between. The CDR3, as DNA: TGTGCCAGCAGCCAAGATGAGCGATTCAGCTCCTACGAGCAGTACTTC. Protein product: CASSQDERFSSYEQYF.

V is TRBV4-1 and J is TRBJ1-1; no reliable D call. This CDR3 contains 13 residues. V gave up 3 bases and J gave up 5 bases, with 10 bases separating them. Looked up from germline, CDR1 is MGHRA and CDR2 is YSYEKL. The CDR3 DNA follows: TGCGCCAGCAGCCACGGGCTCTGGACTGAAGCTTTCTTT. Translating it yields CASSHGLWTEAFF.

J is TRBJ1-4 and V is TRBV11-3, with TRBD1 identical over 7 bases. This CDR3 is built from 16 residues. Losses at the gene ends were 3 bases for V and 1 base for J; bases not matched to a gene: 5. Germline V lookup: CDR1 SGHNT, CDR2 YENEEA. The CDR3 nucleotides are TGTGCCAGCAGCTTCGGATACAGGGGAACTAATGAAAAACTGTTTTTT. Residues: CASSFGYRGTNEKLFF.

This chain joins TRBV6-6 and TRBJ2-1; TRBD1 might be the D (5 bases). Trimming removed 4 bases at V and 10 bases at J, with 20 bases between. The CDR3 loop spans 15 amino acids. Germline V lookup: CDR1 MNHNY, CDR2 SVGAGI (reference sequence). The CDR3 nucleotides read TGTGCCAGCAGTTTGTCCCCTGACAGCCCCAAAGAGCAGTTCTTC. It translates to CASSLSPDSPKEQFF.

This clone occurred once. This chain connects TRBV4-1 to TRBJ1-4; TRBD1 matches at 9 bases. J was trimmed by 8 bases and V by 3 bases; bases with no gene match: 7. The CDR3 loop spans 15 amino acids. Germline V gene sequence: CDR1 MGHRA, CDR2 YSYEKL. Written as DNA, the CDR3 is TGCGCCAGCAGCCACCCGAGGGACAGGGAAGAAAAACTGTTTTTT. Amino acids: CASSHPRDREEKLFF.

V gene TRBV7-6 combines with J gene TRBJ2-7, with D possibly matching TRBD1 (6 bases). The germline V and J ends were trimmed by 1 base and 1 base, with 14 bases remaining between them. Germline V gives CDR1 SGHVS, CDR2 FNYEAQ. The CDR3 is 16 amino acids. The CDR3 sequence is CASSLEGNRVSYEQYF. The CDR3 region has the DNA TGTGCCAGCAGCTTAGAGGGGAACAGGGTTTCCTACGAGCAGTACTTC.

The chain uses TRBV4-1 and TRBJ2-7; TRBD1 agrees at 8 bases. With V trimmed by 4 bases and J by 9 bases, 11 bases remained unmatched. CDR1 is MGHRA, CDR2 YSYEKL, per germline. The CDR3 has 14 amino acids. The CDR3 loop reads CASSLDRVVGVQYF. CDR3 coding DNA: TGCGCCAGCAGCCTGGACAGGGTAGTAGGGGTGCAGTACTTC.

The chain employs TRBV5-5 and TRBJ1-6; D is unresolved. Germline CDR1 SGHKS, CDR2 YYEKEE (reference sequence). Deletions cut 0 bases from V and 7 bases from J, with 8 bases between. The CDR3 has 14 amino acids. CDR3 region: CASSLGTWNSPLHF. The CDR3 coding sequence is TGTGCCAGCAGCTTGGGGACTTGGAATTCACCCCTCCACTTT.

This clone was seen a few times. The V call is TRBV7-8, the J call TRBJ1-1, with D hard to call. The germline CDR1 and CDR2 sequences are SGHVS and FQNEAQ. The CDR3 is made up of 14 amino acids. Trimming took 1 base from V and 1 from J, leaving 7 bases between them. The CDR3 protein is CASSLDDGNTEAFF. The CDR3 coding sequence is TGTGCCAGCAGCTTAGATGACGGGAACACTGAAGCTTTCTTT.

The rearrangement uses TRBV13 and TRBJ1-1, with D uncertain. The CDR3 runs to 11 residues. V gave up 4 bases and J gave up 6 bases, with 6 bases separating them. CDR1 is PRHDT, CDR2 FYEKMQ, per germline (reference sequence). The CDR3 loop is CASSYASEAFF. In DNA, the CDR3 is TGTGCCAGCAGCTACGCTTCTGAAGCTTTCTTT.

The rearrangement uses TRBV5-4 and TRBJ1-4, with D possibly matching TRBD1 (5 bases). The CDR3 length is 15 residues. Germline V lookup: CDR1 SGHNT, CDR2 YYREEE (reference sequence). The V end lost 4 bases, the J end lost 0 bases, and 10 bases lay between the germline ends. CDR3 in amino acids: CASSRGTTTNEKLFF. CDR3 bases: TGTGCCAGCAGCAGAGGGACTACAACTAATGAAAAACTGTTTTTT.

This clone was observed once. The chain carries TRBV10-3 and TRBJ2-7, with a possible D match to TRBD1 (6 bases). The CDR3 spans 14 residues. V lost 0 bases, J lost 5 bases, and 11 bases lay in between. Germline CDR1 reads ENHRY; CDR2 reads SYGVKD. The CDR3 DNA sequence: TGTGCCATCAGTGAGTCCTATGGGGGCCACGAGCAGTACTTC. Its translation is CAISESYGGHEQYF.

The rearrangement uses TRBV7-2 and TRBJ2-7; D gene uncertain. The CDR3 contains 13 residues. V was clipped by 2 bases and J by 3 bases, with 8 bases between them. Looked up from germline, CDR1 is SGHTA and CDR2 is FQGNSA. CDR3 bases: TGTGCCAGCAGCTTACGGCAAAGCTACGAGCAGTACTTC. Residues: CASSLRQSYEQYF.

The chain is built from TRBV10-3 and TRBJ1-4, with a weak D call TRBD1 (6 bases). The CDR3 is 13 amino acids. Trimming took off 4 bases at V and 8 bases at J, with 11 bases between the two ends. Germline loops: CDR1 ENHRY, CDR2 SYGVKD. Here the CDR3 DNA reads TGTGCCATCAGTGGGGGGCTGGAAGAAAAACTGTTTTTT. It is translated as CAISGGLEEKLFF.

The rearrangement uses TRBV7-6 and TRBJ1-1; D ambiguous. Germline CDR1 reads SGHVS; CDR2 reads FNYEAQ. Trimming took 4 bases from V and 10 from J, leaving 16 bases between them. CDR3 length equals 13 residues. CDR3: CASSSSEGVRAFF. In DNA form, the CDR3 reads TGTGCCAGCAGCTCCTCAGAGGGAGTGAGAGCTTTCTTT.

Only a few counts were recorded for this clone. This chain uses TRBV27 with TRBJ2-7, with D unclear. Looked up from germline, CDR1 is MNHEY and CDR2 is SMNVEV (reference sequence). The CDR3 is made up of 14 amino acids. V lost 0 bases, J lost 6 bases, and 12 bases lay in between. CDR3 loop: CASSLSFQELEQYF. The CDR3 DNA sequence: TGTGCCAGCAGTTTATCGTTCCAGGAGCTCGAGCAGTACTTC.

CDR3: CASSQDPGLAGANEQFF. CDR3 nucleotides: TGCGCCAGCAGCCAAGATCCCGGACTAGCGGGGGCGAATGAGCAGTTCTTC. The V and J genes are TRBV4-3 and TRBJ2-1, with 13 bases fitting TRBD2. The CDR3 has 17 amino acids. The trim removed 0 bases at V and 7 bases at J, leaving 6 bases unmatched. The germline V gene has CDR1 LGHNA and CDR2 YSLEER.

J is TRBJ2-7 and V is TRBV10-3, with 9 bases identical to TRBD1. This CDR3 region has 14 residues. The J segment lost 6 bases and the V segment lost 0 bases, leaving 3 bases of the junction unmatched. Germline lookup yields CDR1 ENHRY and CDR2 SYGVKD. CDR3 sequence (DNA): TGTGCCATCAGTGAGTCGGGACAGGGTACCGAGCAGTACTTC. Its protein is CAISESGQGTEQYF.

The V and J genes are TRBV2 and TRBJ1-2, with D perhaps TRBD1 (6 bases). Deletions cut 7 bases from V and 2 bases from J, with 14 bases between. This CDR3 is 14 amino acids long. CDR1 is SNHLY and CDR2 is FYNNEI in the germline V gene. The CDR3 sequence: CASNSPGVNYGYTF. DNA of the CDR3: TGTGCCAGCAATTCTCCAGGGGTAAACTATGGCTACACCTTC.

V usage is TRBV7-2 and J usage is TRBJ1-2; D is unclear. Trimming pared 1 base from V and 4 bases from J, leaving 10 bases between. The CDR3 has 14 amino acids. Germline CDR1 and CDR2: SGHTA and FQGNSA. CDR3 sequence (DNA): TGTGCCAGCAGCTTAGATTTGGTAGTCTATGGCTACACCTTC. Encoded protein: CASSLDLVVYGYTF.

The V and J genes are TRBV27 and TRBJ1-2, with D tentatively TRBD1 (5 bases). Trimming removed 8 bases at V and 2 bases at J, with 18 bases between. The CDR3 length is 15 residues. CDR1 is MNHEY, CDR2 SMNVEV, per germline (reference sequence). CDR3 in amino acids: CASYPTGQPNYGYTF. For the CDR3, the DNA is TGTGCCAGCTACCCCACGGGGCAGCCGAACTATGGCTACACCTTC.

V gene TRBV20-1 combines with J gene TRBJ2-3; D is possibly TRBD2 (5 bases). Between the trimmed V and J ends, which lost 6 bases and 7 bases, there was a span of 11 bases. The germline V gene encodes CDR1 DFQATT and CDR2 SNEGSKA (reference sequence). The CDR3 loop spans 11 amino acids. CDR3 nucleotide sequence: TGCAGTGCAACTAGGGAAAATACGCAGTATTTT. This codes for CSATRENTQYF.

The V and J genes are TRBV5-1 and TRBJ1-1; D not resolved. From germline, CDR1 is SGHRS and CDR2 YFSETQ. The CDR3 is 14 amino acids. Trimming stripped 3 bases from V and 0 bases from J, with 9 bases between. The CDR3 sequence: CASSSPGLNTEAFF. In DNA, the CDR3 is TGCGCCAGCAGCTCACCGGGATTGAACACTGAAGCTTTCTTT.

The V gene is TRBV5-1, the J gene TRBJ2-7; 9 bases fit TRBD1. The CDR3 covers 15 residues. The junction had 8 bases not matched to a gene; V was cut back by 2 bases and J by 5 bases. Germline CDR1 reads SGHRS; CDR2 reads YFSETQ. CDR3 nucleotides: TGCGCCAGCAGCTTATACCCCGACAGGGGGAACGAGCAGTACTTC. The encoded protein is CASSLYPDRGNEQYF.

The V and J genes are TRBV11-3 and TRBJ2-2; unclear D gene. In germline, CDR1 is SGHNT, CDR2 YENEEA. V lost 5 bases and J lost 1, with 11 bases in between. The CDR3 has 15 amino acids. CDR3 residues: CASSRTPGNTGELFF. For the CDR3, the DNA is TGTGCCAGCAGCCGGACCCCAGGGAACACCGGGGAGCTGTTTTTT.